The rows below give T cell receptor beta chains drawn from one sample of a study of beta chain features in type 1 diabetes. Clones were sequenced by immunoSEQ multiplex PCR, and TCRdb holds only the in-frame ones, with some missing. This table has hundreds of thousands of clones, 11% to 15% appearing once. What was sequenced was naive CD4+ T cells from blood. Receptors originate from a man aged 25-45 years in good health. The CDR3 runs from the conserved cysteine through the conserved F or W.

CASSWDSSTDTQYF,TRBV5-1,14,TRBJ2-3
CASSVAGPGTYEQYF,TRBV9,15,TRBJ2-7
CASSSPEGTGFNQPQHF,TRBV28,17,TRBJ1-5
CASGLREGEQFF,TRBV12-5,12,TRBJ2-1
CASSPRTSQGYTQYF,TRBV7-9,15,TRBJ2-3
CSVGKGLTDTQYF,TRBV29-1,13,TRBJ2-3
CASRFVGPGETQYF,TRBV7-9,14,TRBJ2-5
CASSEASGRENGELFF,TRBV9,16,TRBJ2-2
CASSQEGRKPQHF,TRBV4-3,13,TRBJ1-5
CASSYGTVYGYTF,TRBV6-5,13,TRBJ1-2
CASSRTLADTDTQYF,TRBV6-6,15,TRBJ2-3
CASSRRGTGELFF,TRBV14,13,TRBJ2-2
CASSQDRVLNEQYF,TRBV13,14,TRBJ2-7
CASSQGLAGGPRLGGEQFF,TRBV4-3,19,TRBJ2-1
CASSHQGFGTDTQYF,TRBV14,15,TRBJ2-3
CASSQQRSGANVLTF,TRBV4-1,15,TRBJ2-6
CATSRALGTEISTDTQYF,TRBV15,18,TRBJ2-3
CASRLAGGNYEQYF,TRBV7-2,14,TRBJ2-7
CASSPRALNTEAFF,TRBV9,14,TRBJ1-1
CASSKDRDSNTDTQYF,TRBV19,16,TRBJ2-3
CASRSTSGASSYEQYF,TRBV7-2,16,TRBJ2-7
CAWSIGTGYGYTF,TRBV30,13,TRBJ1-2
CASSRLGGAQETQYF,TRBV6-5,15,TRBJ2-5
CASSFDRAAEAFF,TRBV5-4,13,TRBJ1-1
CASRAPGTGSDEQYF,TRBV25-1,15,TRBJ2-7
CAWKLLSAGELFF,TRBV30,13,TRBJ2-2
CSGQNTEAFF,TRBV29-1,10,TRBJ1-1
CAIDDDGVQGYTF,TRBV10-3,13,TRBJ1-2
CASSLAGIGNQPQHF,TRBV5-1,15,TRBJ1-5
CSVGKGGTISF,TRBV29-1,11,TRBJ2-7
CASRAGGYTDTQYF,TRBV6-1,14,TRBJ2-3
CASSLDGRGTDTQYF,TRBV7-2,15,TRBJ2-3
CASSSWARQETQYF,TRBV27,14,TRBJ2-5
CATASTGELFF,TRBV15,11,TRBJ2-2
CASSPSTGTDTDTQYF,TRBV9,16,TRBJ2-3
CASSFGTGGPDTQYF,TRBV5-1,15,TRBJ2-3
CSFSPSTDTQYF,TRBV29-1,12,TRBJ2-3
CASRPQRINTEAFF,TRBV7-2,14,TRBJ1-1
CASSETTEDEQFF,TRBV25-1,13,TRBJ2-1
CASSLVAGGVRGNEQFF,TRBV13,17,TRBJ2-1
CASRGLANYNEQFF,TRBV6-5,14,TRBJ2-1
CASSLVSSYGYTF,TRBV7-2,13,TRBJ1-2
CSVDLAGVTGELFF,TRBV29-1,14,TRBJ2-2
CASSGVRGGMNTEAFF,TRBV6-1,16,TRBJ1-1
CAVRDSNNEQFF,TRBV10-3,12,TRBJ2-1
CASSLKQNYEQYF,TRBV7-2,13,TRBJ2-7
CASSGLPGRKAGAHNEQFF,TRBV6-1,19,TRBJ2-1
CASSGDTYNEQFF,TRBV5-4,13,TRBJ2-1
CSVEDHGRVYYGYTF,TRBV29-1,15,TRBJ1-2
CASTLSGLSTDTQYF,TRBV7-2,15,TRBJ2-3
CASSEPPAAINLNEQFF,TRBV2,17,TRBJ2-1
CASSLRAGVNTEAFF,TRBV13,15,TRBJ1-1
CASSLSGSSGNTIYF,TRBV5-4,15,TRBJ1-3